This T cell receptor beta chain was identified during a study of cytomegalovirus exposure and HLA in healthy donors. Use of 60 Vbeta and 13 Jbeta primers characterized the PCR. Repertoires were generated with immunoSEQ multiplex PCR, while TCRdb's copy carries only in-frame clones and drops some. Of 160,000 or so clones in the sample, approximately 86% were seen once. V lost 5 bases, J lost 5 bases, and 12 bases stayed unmatched. The CDR3 runs 16 residues. Germline V gene lookup returns CDR1 SGHAT and CDR2 FQNNGV. The TCR sequence derives from a woman in her late teens or twenties in good health and CMV-seronegative. The chain recombines TRBV11-2 with TRBJ2-1, with 7 bases fitting TRBD1. The sample consisted of PBMCs. The CDR3 sequence: CASSPELQGWDNEQFF. As DNA, the CDR3 is TGTGCCAGCAGCCCCGAGTTACAGGGGTGGGACAATGAGCAGTTCTTC. The full variable domain, with the rest looked up from reference TRBV11-2 and TRBJ2-1, is EAGVAQSPRYKIIEKRQSVAFWCNPISGHATLYWYQQILGQGPKLLIQFQNNGVVDDSQLPKDRFSAERLKGVDSTLKIQPAKLEDSAVYLCASSPELQGWDNEQFFGPGTRLTVL.